The subject of this entry is one T cell receptor beta chain. This clonotype was seen many times. Its binding antigen is unknown. The junction departs from the called germline gene at one end, perhaps through a read error. PBMCs were isolated by Ficoll-Paque density gradient centrifugation. These reads were obtained on an Illumina NovaSeq 6000. cDNA libraries for TCRalpha and TCRbeta were prepared by 5'RACE using constant-segment primers, with sample barcodes and unique molecular identifiers added. RNA was extracted from every sample with Trizol reagent. The libraries were amplified in two PCR steps, and the second step added a second sample barcode and Illumina TruSeq adapters. The libraries were sequenced on an Illumina NovaSeq using 2 x 150 bp paired-end reads. The original methods were these. Demultiplexing of reads and collapsing into UMI-guided consensus sequences were performed with migec v1.2.7. Using mixcr v2.1.11, the UMI consensuses were aligned to TRA and TRB V and J templates and assembled into clonotypes. A clonotype was counted as expanded or contracted only if both edgeR and NoisET called the change significant, with noise models trained on biological replicates. For edgeR calls, the cutoffs were a false discovery rate-adjusted p below 0.01 and a log2 fold-change threshold of 1. PCA with hierarchical clustering of max-normalized trajectories of the 1000 most abundant clonotypes was used as exploratory dynamics analysis. Each responding clone was given a CD4 or CD8 phenotype based on the CD4+ and CD8+ repertoires, which had been sequenced separately. TCRdb reran the public reads through fastp at Q25 and MiXCR, keeping productive beta chains. Rows with a matching CDR3 protein are joined into one entry that keeps the most common DNA and genes. The V and J calls follow TCRdb's processing rather than the paper's. Within this sample are approximately 560,000 distinct CDR3 sequences, with 15% to 20% of them counted one time only. The ten most abundant clones make up about 8.1% of the sample.

Taken from the germline V gene, the CDR1 and CDR2 loops are SGHTA and FQGNSA. The CDR3, cysteine through phenylalanine, is 17 amino acids long. The only DNA kept is the CDR3, 51 bases in frame from the first base. The record originates from a study of T-cell memory formation after mild COVID-19 listed by TCRdb under 2021. Regarding the research as a whole: TCR sequence clusters from the two donors were found to be largely donor specific. Two young, previously healthy adult volunteers, one female and one male, were included in the cohort. In two donors, T-cell clones that expanded and contracted after mild COVID-19 were followed by sequencing TCRalpha and TCRbeta repertoires longitudinally.

The research as a whole found: Clones that contracted from day 15 to 85 showed balanced CD4/CD8 phenotypes, whereas a second wave of clones that expanded from day 15 to 37 leaned towards CD4+. The detection of some responding clones in pre-infection memory suggests that pre-existing cross-reactive memory T cells joined the SARS-CoV-2 response. Only two mild cases were covered by the study, and larger cohorts that include severe cases with pre-infection samples were considered necessary. SARS-CoV-2 specificity was not confirmed for the second-wave clones peaking on day 37. Contracting CD4+ clones turned up mainly in the CM and EM memory subsets, whereas EMRA was where CD8+ clones were enriched.

The chain is assembled from TRBV7-2 and TRBJ2-7; 8 bases in between match TRBD1. This clonotype was obtained from an adult woman who had mild COVID-19 (a few samples of this study predate the infection). The sample titles of this study are shuffled in the database, so cell type and time point are left out; the donor was told from shared clones. Sequences were obtained from PBMCs or a T cell subset sorted from them (not recorded which). The DNA sequence is TGTGCCAGCAGCCTAGCCTCCGCCGGACAGGGATTCTACGAGCAGTACTTC. The resulting protein is CASSLASAGQGFYEQYF.